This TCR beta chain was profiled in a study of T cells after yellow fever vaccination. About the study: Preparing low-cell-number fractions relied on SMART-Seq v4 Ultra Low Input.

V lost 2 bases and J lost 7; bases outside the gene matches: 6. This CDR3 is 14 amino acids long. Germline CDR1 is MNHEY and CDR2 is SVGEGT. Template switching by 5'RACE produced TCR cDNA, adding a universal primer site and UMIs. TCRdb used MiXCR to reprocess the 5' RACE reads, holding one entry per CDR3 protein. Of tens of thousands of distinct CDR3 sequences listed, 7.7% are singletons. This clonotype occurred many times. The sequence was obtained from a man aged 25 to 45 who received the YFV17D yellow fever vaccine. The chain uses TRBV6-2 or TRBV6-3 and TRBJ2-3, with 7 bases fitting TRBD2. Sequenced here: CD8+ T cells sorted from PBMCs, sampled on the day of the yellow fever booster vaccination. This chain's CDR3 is CASSYQTSDNTQYF. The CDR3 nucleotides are TGTGCCAGCAGTTACCAAACTAGCGACAATACGCAGTATTTT.